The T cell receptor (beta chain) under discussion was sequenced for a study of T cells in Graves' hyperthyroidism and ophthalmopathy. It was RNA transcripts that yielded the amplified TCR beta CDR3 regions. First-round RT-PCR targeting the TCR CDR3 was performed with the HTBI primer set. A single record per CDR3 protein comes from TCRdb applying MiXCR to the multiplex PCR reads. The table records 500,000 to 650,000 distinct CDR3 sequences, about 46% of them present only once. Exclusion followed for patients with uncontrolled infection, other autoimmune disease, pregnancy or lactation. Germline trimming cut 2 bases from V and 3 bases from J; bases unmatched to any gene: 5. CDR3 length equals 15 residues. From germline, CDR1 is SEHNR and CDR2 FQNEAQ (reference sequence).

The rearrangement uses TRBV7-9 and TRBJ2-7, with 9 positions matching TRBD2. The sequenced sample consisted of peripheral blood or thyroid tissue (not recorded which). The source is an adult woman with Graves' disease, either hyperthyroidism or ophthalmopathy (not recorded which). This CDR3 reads CASSLSYSGSYEQYF. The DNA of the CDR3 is TGTGCCAGCAGCTTATCCTATAGCGGGAGCTACGAGCAGTACTTC.